This T cell receptor (beta chain) came from a study of blood T cell repertoires in COVID-19. Study context: The samples span acute and convalescent COVID-19 from the United States, Italy and Spain.

Produced via immunoSEQ multiplex PCR; TCRdb's table is partial and in-frame only. Among approximately 97,000 clones listed, about nine tenths were seen once. J gave up 2 bases and V 2 bases, and 7 bases lay outside the gene matches. Germline V gene sequence: CDR1 SGHRS, CDR2 YFSETQ. CDR3 length: 16 residues. This clonotype was obtained from a man in his 60s with acute or convalescent COVID-19. The specimen sequenced was peripheral blood. The chain links TRBV5-1 to TRBJ2-3; TRBD1 matches 8 bases. The CDR3, as DNA: TGCGCCAGCAGCTTAAGACCGGGACAGGACACAGATACGCAGTATTTT. Its protein is CASSLRPGQDTDTQYF.